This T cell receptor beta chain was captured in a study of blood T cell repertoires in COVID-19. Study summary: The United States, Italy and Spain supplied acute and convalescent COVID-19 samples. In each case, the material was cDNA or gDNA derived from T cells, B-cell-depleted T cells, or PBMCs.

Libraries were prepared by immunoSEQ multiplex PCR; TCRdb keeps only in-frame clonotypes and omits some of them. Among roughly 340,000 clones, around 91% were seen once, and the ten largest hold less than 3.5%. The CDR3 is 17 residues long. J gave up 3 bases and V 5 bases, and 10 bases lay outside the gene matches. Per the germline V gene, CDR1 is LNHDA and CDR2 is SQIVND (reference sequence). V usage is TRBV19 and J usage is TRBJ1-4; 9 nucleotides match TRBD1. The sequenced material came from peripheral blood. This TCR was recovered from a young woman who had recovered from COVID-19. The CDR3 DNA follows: TGTGCCAGTAGTGCGGGACAGGGCGCTAAGCCTAATGAAAAACTGTTTTTT. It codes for CASSAGQGAKPNEKLFF.